The clone carrying this T cell receptor beta chain came up a few times. Its cognate antigen is unknown. This record belongs to a study of beta chain features in type 1 diabetes. Study background: Healthy donors resembled patients in age, gender and cell yields.

Sampling consisted of one heparinised blood draw per donor, averaging about 116 mL. CDR3 length equals 12 residues. Trimming removed 4 bases from V and 5 bases from J, with 7 bases in between. From germline, CDR1 is MNHNS and CDR2 SASEGT. Study-level results: VDJ junctions in type 1 diabetes patients carried more deletions and fewer insertions.

The study reverse transcribed the entire isolated RNA, so it sequenced expressed TCRB transcripts. Assay used: immunoSEQ multiplex PCR; TCRdb lists only in-frame clones, some missing. Among 150,000 to 180,000 clones, around 8% were seen once, and the ten largest hold approximately 0.65%. Material: central memory CD4+ T cells from blood. The TCR was taken from a man aged 18 to 29 in good health. The chain is built from TRBV6-1 and TRBJ2-3; D remains ambiguous. The CDR3 bases are TGTGCCAGCAGTGCGGTAATAGATACGCAGTATTTT. Amino acids: CASSAVIDTQYF.